What follows are 5 T cell receptor beta chains derived from one specimen sequenced in a study of control samples from healthy donors and cancer patients. Repertoires were generated with immunoSEQ multiplex PCR, while TCRdb's copy carries only in-frame clones and drops some. The sample lists around 97,000 clones, 80% to 90% seen once, with over 15% in the top ten. Source material: PBMCs. The receptors originated from a man between 60 and 75 years old with lung cancer.

The J gene is TRBJ2-5, the V gene TRBV7-3; TRBD1 matches 8 bases. The junction had 4 bases not matched to a gene; V was cut back by 5 bases and J by 2 bases. CDR3 length: 14 amino acids. Germline CDR1 and CDR2: SGHTA and FQGTGA. This CDR3 is CASSLGQGQETQYF. CDR3 coding DNA: TGTGCCAGCAGCCTCGGACAGGGTCAAGAGACCCAGTACTTC.

The rearrangement links TRBV5-6 to TRBJ1-1, with D hard to call. This CDR3 has 14 amino acids. V was clipped by 2 bases and J by 1 base, with 9 bases between them. Germline-derived CDR1 and CDR2 are SGHDT and YYEEEE. CDR3 loop: CASSFWEGNTEAFF. The DNA for the CDR3 is TGTGCCAGCAGCTTCTGGGAGGGGAACACTGAAGCTTTCTTT.

The rearrangement joins TRBV19 to TRBJ1-1, with 9 bases aligning to TRBD1. The germline V gene has CDR1 LNHDA and CDR2 SQIVND (reference sequence). V was pared by 6 bases and J by 4 bases, with 6 bases of the junction left unmatched. CDR3 length: 14 residues. CDR3 amino acids: CASRPGQGITEAFF. CDR3 DNA sequence: TGTGCCAGTAGGCCGGGACAGGGAATCACTGAAGCTTTCTTT.

The V and J genes are TRBV6-2 or TRBV6-3 and TRBJ1-1; weak D call: TRBD1 (5 bases). The CDR3 loop spans 17 amino acids. Trimming shortened V by 4 bases and J by 0 bases, and 18 bases separated the two germline ends. In germline, CDR1 is MNHEY, CDR2 SVGEGT. CDR3 sequence (DNA): TGTGCCAGCAGTTCCGGGGGTGTTTGGGGCATGAACACTGAAGCTTTCTTT. It specifies CASSSGGVWGMNTEAFF.

The rearrangement links TRBV11-1 to TRBJ1-2; maybe TRBD1 (6 bases). Germline CDR1 is SGHAT and CDR2 is FQDESV (reference sequence). The CDR3 totals 14 residues. The germline V and J ends were trimmed by 0 bases and 4 bases, with 9 bases remaining between them. Written as DNA, the CDR3 is TGTGCCAGCAGCTTAGCAGGGGGTCTCTATGGCTACACCTTC. Translating gives CASSLAGGLYGYTF.